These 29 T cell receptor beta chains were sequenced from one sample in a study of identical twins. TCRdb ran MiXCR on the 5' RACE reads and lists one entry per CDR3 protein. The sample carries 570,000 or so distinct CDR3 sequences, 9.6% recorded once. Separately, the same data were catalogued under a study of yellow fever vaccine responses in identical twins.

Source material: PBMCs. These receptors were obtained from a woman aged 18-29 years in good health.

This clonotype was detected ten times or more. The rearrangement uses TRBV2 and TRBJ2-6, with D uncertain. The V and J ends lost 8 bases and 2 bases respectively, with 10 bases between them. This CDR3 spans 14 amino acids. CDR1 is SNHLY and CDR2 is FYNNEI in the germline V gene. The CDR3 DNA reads TGTGCCAGCGGCGACGTTACTGGGGCCAACGTCCTGACTTTC. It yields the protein CASGDVTGANVLTF.

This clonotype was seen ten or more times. The CDR3 is CASSSSFSDWTSLGYTF. The CDR3 DNA is TGTGCCAGCAGCTCCTCATTTAGTGACTGGACAAGCTTGGGCTACACCTTC. This sequence joins TRBV7-2 and TRBJ1-2, with D perhaps matching TRBD1 (5 bases). This CDR3 has 17 amino acids. Germline loops: CDR1 SGHTA, CDR2 FQGNSA. The ends were cut back, 4 bases at V and 8 bases at J, with 26 bases in the middle. Filled out from reference TRBV7-2 and TRBJ1-2, the complete variable domain reads GAGVSQSPSNKVTEKGKDVELRCDPISGHTALYWYRQSLGQGLEFLIYFQGNSAPDKSGLPSDRFSAERTGGSVSTLTIQRTQQEDSAVYLCASSSSFSDWTSLGYTFGSGTRLTVV.

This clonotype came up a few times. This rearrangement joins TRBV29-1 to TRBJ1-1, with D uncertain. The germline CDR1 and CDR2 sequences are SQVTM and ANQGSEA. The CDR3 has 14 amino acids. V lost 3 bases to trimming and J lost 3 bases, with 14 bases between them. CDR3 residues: CSVDGTSGDTEAFF. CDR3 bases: TGCAGCGTTGACGGAACGTCTGGTGACACTGAAGCTTTCTTT.

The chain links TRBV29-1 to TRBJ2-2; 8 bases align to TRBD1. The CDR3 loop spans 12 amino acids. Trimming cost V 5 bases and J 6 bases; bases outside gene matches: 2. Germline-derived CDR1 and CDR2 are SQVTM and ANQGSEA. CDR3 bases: TGCAGCGTTCCAGGGGGCTCCGGGGAGCTGTTTTTT. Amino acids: CSVPGGSGELFF.

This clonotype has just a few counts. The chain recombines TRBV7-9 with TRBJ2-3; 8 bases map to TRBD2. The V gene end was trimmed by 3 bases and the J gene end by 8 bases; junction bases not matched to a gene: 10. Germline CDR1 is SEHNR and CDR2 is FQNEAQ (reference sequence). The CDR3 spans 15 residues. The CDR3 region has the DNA TGTGCCAGCAGCTTCCCTCAAGCGGGAGCGATTACGCAGTATTTT. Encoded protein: CASSFPQAGAITQYF.

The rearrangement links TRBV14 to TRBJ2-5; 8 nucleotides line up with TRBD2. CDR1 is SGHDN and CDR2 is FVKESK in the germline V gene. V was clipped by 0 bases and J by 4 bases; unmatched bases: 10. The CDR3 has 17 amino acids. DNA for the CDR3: TGTGCCAGCAGCCAAGATCGTCGTAGCGGGATGGGAGAGACCCAGTACTTC. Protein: CASSQDRRSGMGETQYF.

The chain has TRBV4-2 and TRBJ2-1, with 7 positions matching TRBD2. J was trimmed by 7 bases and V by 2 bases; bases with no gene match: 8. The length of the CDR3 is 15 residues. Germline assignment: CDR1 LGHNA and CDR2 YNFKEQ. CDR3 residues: CASSQFAGAANEQFF. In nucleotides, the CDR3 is TGTGCCAGCAGCCAATTCGCGGGAGCCGCTAATGAGCAGTTCTTC.

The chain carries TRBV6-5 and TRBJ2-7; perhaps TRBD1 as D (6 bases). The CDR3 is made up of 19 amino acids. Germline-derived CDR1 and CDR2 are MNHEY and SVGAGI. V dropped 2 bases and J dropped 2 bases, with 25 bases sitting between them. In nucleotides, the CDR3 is TGTGCCAGCAGTTACGCCCAAAAAGTCCACCGGGACACAACCTACGAGCAGTACTTC. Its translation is CASSYAQKVHRDTTYEQYF.

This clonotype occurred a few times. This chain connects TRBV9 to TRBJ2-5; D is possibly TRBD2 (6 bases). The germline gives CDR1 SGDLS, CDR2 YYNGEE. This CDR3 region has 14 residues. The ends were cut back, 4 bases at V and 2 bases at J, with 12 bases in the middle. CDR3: CASSSGDGQETQYF. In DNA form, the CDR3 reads TGTGCCAGCAGCTCGGGGGACGGACAAGAGACCCAGTACTTC.

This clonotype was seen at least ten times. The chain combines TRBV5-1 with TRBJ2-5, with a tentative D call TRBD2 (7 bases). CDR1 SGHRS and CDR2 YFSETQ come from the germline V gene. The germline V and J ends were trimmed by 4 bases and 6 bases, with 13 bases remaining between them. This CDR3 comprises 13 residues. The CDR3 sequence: CASSPAGAQTQYF. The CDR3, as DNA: TGCGCCAGCAGCCCGGCGGGGGCTCAGACCCAGTACTTC.

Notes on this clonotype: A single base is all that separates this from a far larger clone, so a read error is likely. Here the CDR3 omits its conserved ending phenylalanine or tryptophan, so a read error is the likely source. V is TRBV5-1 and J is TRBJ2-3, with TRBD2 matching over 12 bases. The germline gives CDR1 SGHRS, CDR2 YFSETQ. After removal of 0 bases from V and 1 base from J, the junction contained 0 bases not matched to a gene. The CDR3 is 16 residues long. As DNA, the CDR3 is TGCGCCAGCAGCTTGGGGACTAGCGGGGGCACAGATACGCAGTATTAT. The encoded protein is CASSLGTSGGTDTQYY.

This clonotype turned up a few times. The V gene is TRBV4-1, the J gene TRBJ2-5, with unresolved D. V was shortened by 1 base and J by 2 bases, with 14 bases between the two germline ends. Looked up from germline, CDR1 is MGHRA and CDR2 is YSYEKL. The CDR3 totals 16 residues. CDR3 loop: CASSQGATTTQETQYF. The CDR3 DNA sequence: TGCGCCAGCAGCCAAGGGGCTACCACAACGCAAGAGACCCAGTACTTC.

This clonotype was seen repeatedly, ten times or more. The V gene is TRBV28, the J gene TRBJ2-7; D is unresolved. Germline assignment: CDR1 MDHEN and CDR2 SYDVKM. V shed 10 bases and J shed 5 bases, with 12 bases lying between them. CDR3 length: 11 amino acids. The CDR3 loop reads CAKEVPHEQYF. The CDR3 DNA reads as TGTGCCAAAGAGGTTCCCCACGAGCAGTACTTC. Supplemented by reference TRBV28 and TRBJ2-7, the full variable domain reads DVKVTQSSRYLVKRTGEKVFLECVQDMDHENMFWYRQDPGLGLRLIYFSYDVKMKEKGDIPEGYSVSREKKERFSLILESASTNQTSMYLCAKEVPHEQYFGPGTRLTVT.

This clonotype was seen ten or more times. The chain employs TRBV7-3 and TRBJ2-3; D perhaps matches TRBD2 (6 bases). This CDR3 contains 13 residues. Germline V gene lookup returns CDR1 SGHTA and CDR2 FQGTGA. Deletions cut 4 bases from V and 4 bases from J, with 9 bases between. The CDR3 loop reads CASSSGTSDTQYF. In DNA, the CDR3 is TGTGCCAGCAGCTCCGGGACTTCAGATACGCAGTATTTT.

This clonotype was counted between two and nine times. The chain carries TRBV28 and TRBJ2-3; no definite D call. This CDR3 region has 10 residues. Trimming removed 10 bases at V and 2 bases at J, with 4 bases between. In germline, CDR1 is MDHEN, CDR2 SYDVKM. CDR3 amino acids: CATSTDTQYF. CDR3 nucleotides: TGTGCCACCTCCACAGATACGCAGTATTTT.

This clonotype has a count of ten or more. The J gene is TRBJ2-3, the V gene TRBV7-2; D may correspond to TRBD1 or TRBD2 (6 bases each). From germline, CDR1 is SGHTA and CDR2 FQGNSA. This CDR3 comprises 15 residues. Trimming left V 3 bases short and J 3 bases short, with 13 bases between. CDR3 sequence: CASSFLGGLTDTQYF. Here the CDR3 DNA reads TGTGCCAGCAGCTTCTTGGGGGGCCTTACAGATACGCAGTATTTT.

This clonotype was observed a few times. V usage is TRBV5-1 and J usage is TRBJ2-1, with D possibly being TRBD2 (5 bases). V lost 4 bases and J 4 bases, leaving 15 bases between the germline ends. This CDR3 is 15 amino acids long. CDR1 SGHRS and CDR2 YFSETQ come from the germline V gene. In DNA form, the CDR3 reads TGCGCCAGCAGCCAGGACGGGAACCTGTACAATGAGCAGTTCTTC. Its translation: CASSQDGNLYNEQFF.

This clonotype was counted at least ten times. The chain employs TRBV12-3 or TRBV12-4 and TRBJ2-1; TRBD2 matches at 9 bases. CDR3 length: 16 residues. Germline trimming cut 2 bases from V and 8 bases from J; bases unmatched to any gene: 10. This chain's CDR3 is CASSLLAGAHAYEQFF. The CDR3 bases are TGTGCCAGCAGTTTATTAGCGGGGGCGCACGCATATGAGCAGTTCTTC.

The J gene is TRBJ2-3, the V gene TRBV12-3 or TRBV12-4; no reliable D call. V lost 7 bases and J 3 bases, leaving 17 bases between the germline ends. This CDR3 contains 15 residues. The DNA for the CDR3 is TGTGCCAGCACTACGATGGCGAGTTTTACAGATACGCAGTATTTT. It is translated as CASTTMASFTDTQYF.

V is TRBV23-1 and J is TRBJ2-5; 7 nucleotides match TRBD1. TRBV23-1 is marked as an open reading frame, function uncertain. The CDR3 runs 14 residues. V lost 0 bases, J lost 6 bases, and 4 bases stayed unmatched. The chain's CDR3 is CASSQSRDRQTQYF. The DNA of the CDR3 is TGCGCCAGCAGTCAATCGAGGGACAGACAGACCCAGTACTTC.

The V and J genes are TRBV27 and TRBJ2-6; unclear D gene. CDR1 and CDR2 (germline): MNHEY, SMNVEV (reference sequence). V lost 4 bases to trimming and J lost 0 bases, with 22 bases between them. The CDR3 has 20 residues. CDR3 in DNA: TGTGCCAGCAGTTCCTTACCCGGAATGTTTCCCACCTCTGGGGCCAACGTCCTGACTTTC. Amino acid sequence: CASSSLPGMFPTSGANVLTF.

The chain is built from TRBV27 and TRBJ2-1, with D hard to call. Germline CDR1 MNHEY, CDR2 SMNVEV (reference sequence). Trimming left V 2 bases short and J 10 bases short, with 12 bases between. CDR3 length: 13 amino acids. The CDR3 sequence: CASSLHLGNEQFF. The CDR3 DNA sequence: TGTGCCAGCAGTTTACACCTCGGTAACGAGCAGTTCTTC.

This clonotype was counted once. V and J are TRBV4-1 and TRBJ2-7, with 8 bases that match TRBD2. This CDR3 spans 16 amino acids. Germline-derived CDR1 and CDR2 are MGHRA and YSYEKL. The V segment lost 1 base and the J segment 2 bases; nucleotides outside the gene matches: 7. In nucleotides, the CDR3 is TGCGCCAGCAGCCAAGGGTGGGGACTAGTTCCCTACGAGCAGTACTTC. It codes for CASSQGWGLVPYEQYF.

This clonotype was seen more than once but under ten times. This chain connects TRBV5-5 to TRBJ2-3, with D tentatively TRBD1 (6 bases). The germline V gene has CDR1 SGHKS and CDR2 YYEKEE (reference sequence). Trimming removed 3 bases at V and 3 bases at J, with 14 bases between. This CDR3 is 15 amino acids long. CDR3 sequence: CASSSAPGQTDTQYF. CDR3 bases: TGTGCCAGCAGCTCCGCCCCGGGACAAACAGATACGCAGTATTTT. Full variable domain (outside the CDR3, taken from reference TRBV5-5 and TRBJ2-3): DAGVTQSPTHLIKTRGQQVTLRCSPISGHKSVSWYQQVLGQGPQFIFQYYEKEERGRGNFPDRFSARQFPNYSSELNVNALLLGDSALYLCASSSAPGQTDTQYFGPGTRLTVL.

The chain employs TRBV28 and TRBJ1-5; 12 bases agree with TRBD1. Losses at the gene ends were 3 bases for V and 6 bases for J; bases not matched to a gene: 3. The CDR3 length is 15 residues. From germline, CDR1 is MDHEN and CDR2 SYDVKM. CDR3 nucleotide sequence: TGTGCCAGCAGTTTGGGGACAGGGGGCTCTCAGCCCCAGCATTTT. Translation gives CASSLGTGGSQPQHF.

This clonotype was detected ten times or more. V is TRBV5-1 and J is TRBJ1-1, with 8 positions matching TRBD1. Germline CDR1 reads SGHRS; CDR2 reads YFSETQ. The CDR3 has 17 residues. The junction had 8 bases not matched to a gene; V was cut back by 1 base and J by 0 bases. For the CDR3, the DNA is TGCGCCAGCAGCTTGTTGGGGGACAGGACTCTGAACACTGAAGCTTTCTTT. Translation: CASSLLGDRTLNTEAFF.

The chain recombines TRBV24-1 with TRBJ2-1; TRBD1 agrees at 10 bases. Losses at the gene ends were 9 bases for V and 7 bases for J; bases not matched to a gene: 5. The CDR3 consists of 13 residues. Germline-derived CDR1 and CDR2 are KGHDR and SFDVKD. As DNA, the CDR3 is TGTGCCACCGGGACAGGGGTTGTAAATGAGCAGTTCTTC. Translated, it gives CATGTGVVNEQFF.

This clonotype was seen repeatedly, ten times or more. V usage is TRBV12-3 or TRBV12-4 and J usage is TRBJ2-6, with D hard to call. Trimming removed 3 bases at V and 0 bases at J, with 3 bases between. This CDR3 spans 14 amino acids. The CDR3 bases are TGTGCCAGCAGTTTGGGCTCTGGGGCCAACGTCCTGACTTTC. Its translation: CASSLGSGANVLTF.

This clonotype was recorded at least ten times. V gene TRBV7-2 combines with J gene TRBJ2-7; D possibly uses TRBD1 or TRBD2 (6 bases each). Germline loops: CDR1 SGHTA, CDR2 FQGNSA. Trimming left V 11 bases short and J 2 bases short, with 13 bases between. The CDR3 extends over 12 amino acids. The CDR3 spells CARRGDPYEQYF. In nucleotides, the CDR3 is TGTGCCCGAAGGGGGGACCCCTACGAGCAGTACTTC.